The 18 T cell receptor beta chains presented below share a single source sample, sequenced in a study of blood T cell repertoires in COVID-19. Data came from immunoSEQ multiplex PCR; TCRdb stores just in-frame clones and leaves some out. The table records 380,000 or so clones, approximately 86% of them present only once. The sample comprised peripheral blood. The source of these receptors is a woman aged 55-70 years with COVID-19, enrolled during active disease.

This chain links TRBV5-6 with TRBJ2-5; TRBD1 might be the D (6 bases). Germline V gives CDR1 SGHDT, CDR2 YYEEEE. The CDR3 spans 13 residues. V gave up 0 bases and J gave up 5 bases, with 8 bases separating them. CDR3 residues: CASSLAQGETQYF. The CDR3 DNA reads TGTGCCAGCAGCTTGGCTCAGGGGGAGACCCAGTACTTC.

The gene calls are TRBV6-5 and TRBJ1-5; 8 positions agree with TRBD1. V lost 8 bases to trimming and J lost 1 base; unmatched junction nucleotides: 4. The CDR3 runs to 14 residues. Germline V gene lookup returns CDR1 MNHEY and CDR2 SVGAGI. Written as DNA, the CDR3 is TGTGCCAGCGGAAGGGACAGGAGCAATCAGCCCCAGCATTTT. Translating gives CASGRDRSNQPQHF.

The chain has TRBV6-4 and TRBJ1-1; D call uncertain. The V gene lost 6 bases and the J gene lost 2 bases, with 13 bases spanning the gap. This CDR3 spans 14 amino acids. Germline CDR1 is MRHNA and CDR2 is SNTAGT. CDR3 coding DNA: TGTGCCAGCAGAAGGTACAGTAGTAACACTGAAGCTTTCTTT. It yields the protein CASRRYSSNTEAFF.

J is TRBJ1-1 and V is TRBV9, with a possible D match to TRBD1 (5 bases). The CDR3 is made up of 15 amino acids. V gave up 0 bases and J gave up 1 base, with 10 bases separating them. In germline, CDR1 is SGDLS, CDR2 YYNGEE. In nucleotides, the CDR3 is TGTGCCAGCAGCGTAGATCGACAGCCGAACACTGAAGCTTTCTTT. This codes for CASSVDRQPNTEAFF. Full variable domain (remainder filled in from reference TRBV9 and TRBJ1-1): DSGVTQTPKHLITATGQRVTLRCSPRSGDLSVYWYQQSLDQGLQFLIQYYNGEERAKGNILERFSAQQFPDLHSELNLSSLELGDSALYFCASSVDRQPNTEAFFGQGTRLTVV.

This clone was seen only once. This rearrangement joins TRBV6-5 to TRBJ2-5; 7 nucleotides align to TRBD2. CDR3 length: 14 residues. Germline values: CDR1 MNHEY, CDR2 SVGAGI. The ends lost 5 bases at V and 2 bases at J; junction bases unmatched: 5. The CDR3 sequence is CASSRGGRQETQYF. In DNA form, the CDR3 reads TGTGCCAGCAGTAGGGGAGGGCGGCAAGAGACCCAGTACTTC.

The chain is built from TRBV7-2 and TRBJ1-6, with unresolved D. This CDR3 has 16 residues. Germline V gene lookup returns CDR1 SGHTA and CDR2 FQGNSA. V dropped 1 base and J dropped 2 bases, with 9 bases sitting between them. CDR3 residues: CASSLEAKTYNSPLHF. In DNA form, the CDR3 reads TGTGCCAGCAGCTTAGAAGCAAAAACCTATAATTCACCCCTCCACTTT.

This chain uses TRBV19 with TRBJ2-3, with D possibly being TRBD2 (7 bases). CDR3 length: 15 residues. V was clipped by 4 bases and J by 2 bases, with 13 bases between them. CDR1 and CDR2 from the germline V gene are LNHDA and SQIVND (reference sequence). The CDR3: CASSTNGGATDTQYF. CDR3 DNA: TGTGCCAGTAGTACTAATGGGGGGGCCACAGATACGCAGTATTTT.

Only one count was recorded for this clone. This sequence joins TRBV7-3 and TRBJ2-3; the D is unclear. The CDR3 length is 16 residues. CDR1 is SGHTA, CDR2 FQGTGA, per germline. V lost 1 base to trimming and J lost 0 bases, with 11 bases between them. The CDR3 loop is CASSLISSSSTDTQYF. CDR3 in DNA: TGTGCCAGCAGCTTAATCTCGTCCTCTAGCACAGATACGCAGTATTTT.

The chain uses TRBV30 and TRBJ1-2; D is uncertain. The CDR3 sequence is 14 residues long. Between the trimmed V and J ends, which lost 0 bases and 3 bases, there was a span of 11 bases. CDR1 is GTSNPN, CDR2 SVGIG, per germline (reference sequence). DNA of the CDR3: TGTGCCTGGAGTGTAAAGTCGGAGGACTATGGCTACACCTTC. Translation: CAWSVKSEDYGYTF.

The chain is built from TRBV5-1 and TRBJ2-4; 9 bases fit TRBD1. This CDR3 is built from 15 residues. CDR1 and CDR2 (germline): SGHRS, YFSETQ. V lost 2 bases and J lost 8; bases outside the gene matches: 8. As DNA, the CDR3 is TGCGCCAGCAGCTTAAATGACAGGGGGGCGGACATTCAGTACTTC. It encodes CASSLNDRGADIQYF. Full variable domain (remainder filled in from reference TRBV5-1 and TRBJ2-4): KAGVTQTPRYLIKTRGQQVTLSCSPISGHRSVSWYQQTPGQGLQFLFEYFSETQRNKGNFPGRFSGRQFSNSRSEMNVSTLELGDSALYLCASSLNDRGADIQYFGAGTRLSVL.

The chain carries TRBV21-1 and TRBJ2-3; no check of the table's D call, TRBD2, against the DNA was made. TRBV21-1 is termed a pseudogene. The CDR3 is 17 residues long. CDR3 region: CASSPPWGRGRTDTQYF. CDR3 DNA: TGTGCCAGCAGCCCCCCGTGGGGCCGGGGGAGAACAGATACGCAGTATTTT.

The chain has TRBV19 and TRBJ2-5; D gene ambiguous. There are 13 residues in the CDR3. Per the germline V gene, CDR1 is LNHDA and CDR2 is SQIVND (reference sequence). Between the trimmed V and J ends, which lost 6 bases and 3 bases, there was a span of 11 bases. The CDR3 here is CASRDTGEETQYF. The CDR3 DNA reads TGTGCCAGTAGAGATACTGGAGAAGAGACCCAGTACTTC.

CDR3 amino acids: CASSQIGTISYEQYF. CDR3 in DNA: TGTGCCAGCAGCCAAATTGGGACAATCTCCTACGAGCAGTACTTC. This chain connects TRBV14 to TRBJ2-7; tentatively, D is TRBD1 (6 bases). The V and J ends lost 2 bases and 0 bases respectively, with 11 bases between them. The CDR3 length is 15 residues. In germline, CDR1 is SGHDN, CDR2 FVKESK.

The chain has TRBV11-2 and TRBJ2-4; TRBD2 matches 10 bases. The germline CDR1 and CDR2 sequences are SGHAT and FQNNGV. This CDR3 contains 16 residues. After removal of 5 bases from V and 2 bases from J, the junction contained 6 bases not matched to a gene. The CDR3 sequence: CASSLLAGDPKNIQYF. In DNA, the CDR3 is TGTGCCAGCAGCCTTCTAGCGGGGGATCCCAAAAACATTCAGTACTTC.

The V gene is TRBV11-3, the J gene TRBJ2-3; the D is unclear. The CDR3 sequence is 15 residues long. V gave up 1 base and J gave up 4 bases, with 12 bases separating them. Germline V gene sequence: CDR1 SGHNT, CDR2 YENEEA. The CDR3 nucleotides read TGTGCCAGCAGCTTAGGCATCCTTCCGGCAGATACGCAGTATTTT. This gives the protein CASSLGILPADTQYF.

This sequence joins TRBV28 and TRBJ1-2; TRBD1 matches at 9 bases. CDR3 length: 15 residues. J lost 5 bases, V lost 3 bases, and 7 bases had no gene match. Germline V CDR1 and CDR2: MDHEN, SYDVKM. The CDR3, as DNA: TGTGCCAGCAGTTTTCGACAGGGGGTCGGGTATGGCTACACCTTC. This codes for CASSFRQGVGYGYTF.

The chain couples TRBV2 to TRBJ1-5; D unclear. This CDR3 has 15 amino acids. Between the trimmed V and J ends, which lost 2 bases and 4 bases, there was a span of 12 bases. Germline CDR1 reads SNHLY; CDR2 reads FYNNEI. Here the CDR3 reads CASSESARQNQPQHF. The DNA for the CDR3 is TGTGCCAGCAGTGAATCGGCCAGGCAAAATCAGCCCCAGCATTTT.

This chain connects TRBV21-1 to TRBJ2-2; TRBD1, the table's D call, lacks a check against the DNA. TRBV21-1 is a pseudogene segment. CDR3 length: 14 amino acids. The CDR3 region has the DNA TGTGCCAGCAGCAAGTACACAGACACCGGGGAGCTGTTTTTT. It codes for CASSKYTDTGELFF.